Presented here are 6 T cell receptor delta chains from one specimen sequenced in a study of human gamma delta and Vdelta1 T cells. TCRdb re-processed the PCR reads using CATT. The sample carries 6,500 or so delta-chain clones, about 8.4% recorded once. Sequencing was carried out using naive CD27+ Vdelta1 gamma-delta T cells from blood. The receptor set was obtained from a human donor in good health.

Judged by abundance, this clone is medium-sized. The chain couples TRDV1 to TRDJ1; 12 bases align to TRDD3. V trimming: 4 bases; J trimming: 3 bases; junction bases outside the gene matches: 36. CDR1 is TSWWSYY, CDR2 QGS, per germline. The CDR3 length is 26 residues. In DNA, the CDR3 is TGTGCTCTTGGGGTGCGTTCCATCCAAGGATTTCCTGGGGGATACGTAAATAACGTTATCTCCGATAAACTCATCTTT. Its translation: CALGVRSIQGFPGGYVNNVISDKLIF.

This clone was seen only a few times. A much more abundant neighbour one base away suggests this may be a read error. The V and J genes are TRDV1 and TRDJ1; D unresolved. Trimming took off 1 base at V and 4 bases at J, with 31 bases between the two ends. The CDR3 sequence is 21 residues long. Germline loops: CDR1 TSWWSYY, CDR2 QGS. CDR3 coding DNA: TGTGCTCTTGGGGAACCTCGAGTGACTACCAGCCTGCCCCGTGGACGCGATAAACTCATCTTT. This encodes CALGEPRVTTSLPRGRDKLIF.

This clone was observed a handful of times. TCRdb assigns this DNA the protein of a much larger clone, which departs from its translation at residue 13; this likely reflects a read error, and the protein shown comes from translating the DNA. This chain links TRDV1 with TRDJ1, with TRDD3 matching 10 bases. Germline V lookup: CDR1 TSWWSYY, CDR2 QGS. The CDR3 has 16 amino acids. Losses at the gene ends were 5 bases for V and 10 bases for J; bases not matched to a gene: 16. In DNA form, the CDR3 reads TGTGCTCTTGGGTCCTACTACGGGGGGATACGGGGTAGACTCATCTTT. It translates to CALGSYYGGIRGRLIF.

Regarding this clone: This may come from a read error, since a much larger clone is one base off. Other DNA variants within this sample encode the same CDR3. This chain connects TRDV1 to TRDJ1; 12 nucleotides align to TRDD3. CDR3 length equals 28 residues. CDR1 TSWWSYY and CDR2 QGS come from the germline V gene. V was clipped by 0 bases and J by 2 bases; unmatched bases: 37. Here the CDR3 DNA reads TGTGCTCTTGGGGAACTCGGGTCTACTTCCTACGGGCGACTGGTTACTGGGGGATACAAGACCGGTACCGATAAACTCATCTTT. This encodes CALGELGSTSYGRLVTGGYKTGTDKLIF.

By frequency in the sample, this clone is medium-sized. The sample holds other DNA sequences that translate to the same CDR3. The V gene is TRDV1, the J gene TRDJ1; the match to TRDD3 covers 13 bases. The CDR3 length is 18 residues. Germline-derived CDR1 and CDR2 are TSWWSYY and QGS. With 6 bases clipped from V and 7 bases from J, the junction kept 17 bases outside the gene matches. CDR3 nucleotides: TGTGCTCTTGGATTGGTACGTACTGGGGGATACGGAGTTGGTAAACTCATCTTT. Translated: CALGLVRTGGYGVGKLIF.

Details on this clone: This likely stems from a read error, as it lies one base from a far larger clone. The sample contains more than one DNA sequence encoding this CDR3. This chain joins TRDV1 and TRDJ1; either TRDD2 or TRDD3 may supply D (5 bases each). The CDR3 contains 21 residues. The V gene lost 3 bases and the J gene lost 4 bases, with 33 bases spanning the gap. CDR1 is TSWWSYY and CDR2 is QGS in the germline V gene. In DNA, the CDR3 is TGTGCTCTTGGGGATCGGGATTCCTCCCAAAGTCGCTGGGTGGTGAGCGATAAACTCATCTTT. Translating it yields CALGDRDSSQSRWVVSDKLIF.